This is a list of T cell receptor beta chains from one sample in a study of T cells after yellow fever vaccination. TCRdb recomputed calls from the 5' RACE reads with MiXCR, one row per CDR3 protein. This sample yields 350,000 to 450,000 distinct CDR3 sequences, of which 6.2% are seen a single time; 15% belongs to the top ten. The source material was PBMCs, sampled 5 days after the yellow fever booster vaccination. These receptors all stem from a man aged 30 to 45 who received the YFV17D yellow fever vaccine. Both conserved end residues are part of each CDR3. The D gene is left open where the match is weak. Clone size appears in some rows only: once, few, many, or a class for an expanded clone.

>few|TRBV5-1|TRBJ1-1|TRBD1
TGCGCCAGCAGCTTCGTACCAGGGGGGACAAATGAAGCTTTCTTT
CASSFVPGGTNEAFF
>few|TRBV12-3/TRBV12-4|TRBJ2-2|TRBD2
TGTGCCAGCAGCCCCACGCTAGCGGGAGAGGTTTACGGGGAGCTGTTTTTT
CASSPTLAGEVYGELFF
>few|TRBV20-1|TRBJ1-5|-
TGCAGTGCGCGAGGGGGGGAAAGTCGGAATCAGCCCCAGCATTTT
CSARGGESRNQPQHF
>-|TRBV20-1|TRBJ2-1|TRBD2
TGCAGTGCTAGAACCACTATAGCGGGAGCTTACAATGAGCAGTTCTTC
CSARTTIAGAYNEQFF
>-|TRBV20-1|TRBJ1-1|TRBD1
TGCAGTGCTAGCGGGGACAGGGCGAACACTGAAGCTTTCTTT
CSASGDRANTEAFF
>many|TRBV9|TRBJ1-4|TRBD1
TGTGCCAGCAGCGTCACAGGGGATCCTTATGAAAAACTGTTTTTT
CASSVTGDPYEKLFF
>few|TRBV28|TRBJ1-5|-
TGTGCCAGCAATGCAGGAGCCAGCAATCAGCCCCAGCATTTT
CASNAGASNQPQHF
>many|TRBV30|TRBJ1-2|TRBD1
TGTGCCTGGAGTCCCCGGGACAGAAATAACTATGGCTACACCTTC
CAWSPRDRNNYGYTF
>many|TRBV6-2/TRBV6-3|TRBJ1-2|-
TGTGCCAGCAGTTACCGAGGAGGGAGTTGGTATGGCTACACCTTC
CASSYRGGSWYGYTF
>many|TRBV7-2|TRBJ1-4|-
TGTGCCAGCAGCTTAGCGAGGAGCAGGTCTAATGAAAAACTGTTTTTT
CASSLARSRSNEKLFF
>few|TRBV5-1|TRBJ2-7|TRBD2
TGCGCCAGCACCTCCCGGGAGGTCGGCGAGCAGTACTTC
CASTSREVGEQYF
>few|TRBV24-1|TRBJ2-5|TRBD1
TGTGCCACCAGTGACCGGGACAGCTGGCGGGCCCAGTACTTC
CATSDRDSWRAQYF
>many|TRBV6-1|TRBJ2-1|-
TGTGCCAGCGGAGTAGCGGATTCCTACAATGAGCAGTTCTTC
CASGVADSYNEQFF
>many|TRBV7-2|TRBJ2-5|-
TGTGCCAGCAGCTTAGGGCCCGGGGTCCTCGGCCTAACTAAGACCCAGTACTTC
CASSLGPGVLGLTKTQYF
>many|TRBV7-9|TRBJ2-6|-
TGTGCCAGCACAGGGGTGTTGGACTCTGGGGCCAACGTCCTGACTTTC
CASTGVLDSGANVLTF
>few|TRBV7-6|TRBJ2-1|-
TGTGCCAGCAGCCCCACATCCGGGAACTCCTACAATGAGCAGTTCTTC
CASSPTSGNSYNEQFF
>-|TRBV29-1|TRBJ1-4|TRBD1
TGCAGCGTTTACGACAGGGCCAATGAAAAACTGTTTTTT
CSVYDRANEKLFF
>few|TRBV6-1|TRBJ1-4|-
TGTGCCAGCAACCTGAATGGGGGGAGGAACGAAAAACTGTTTTTT
CASNLNGGRNEKLFF
>few|TRBV21-1|TRBJ1-5|-
TGTGCCAGCAGCAAGCGGAGGACAGGGAATCAGCCCCAGCATTTT
CASSKRRTGNQPQHF
>many|TRBV7-2|TRBJ2-3|TRBD2
TGTGCCAGCAGCCGGACGGGGGGAGGGATTACAGATACGCAGTATTTT
CASSRTGGGITDTQYF
>many|TRBV11-1|TRBJ2-1|-
TGTGCCAGCAGCCTCGATCCGGGATCAGGAGAGCAGTTCTTC
CASSLDPGSGEQFF
>many|TRBV30|TRBJ2-4|-
TGTGCCTGGGCTGGGGAAAACATTCAGTACTTC
CAWAGENIQYF
>few|TRBV7-9|TRBJ2-1|TRBD2
TGTGCCAGCAGCTTCCCCGGGACTAGCGGGAGGGCGAGCTACAATGAGCAGTTCTTC
CASSFPGTSGRASYNEQFF
>few|TRBV20-1|TRBJ1-4|-
TGCAGTGCTAGAGACCCCATCGGACAGCGGAATGAAAAACTGTTTTTT
CSARDPIGQRNEKLFF
>many|TRBV6-1|TRBJ2-7|TRBD2
TGTGCCAGCACCCCTCACAGGGCGGGAGGGCCGGAGCAGTACTTC
CASTPHRAGGPEQYF
>many|TRBV5-1|TRBJ2-1|TRBD1
TGCGCCAGCAGCTTTACGGACAGGGGGCTACACAATGAGCAGTTCTTC
CASSFTDRGLHNEQFF
>-|TRBV19|TRBJ2-1|TRBD2
TGTGCCAGTAGTCACCCGGGACTAGCGGACTACAATGAGCAGTTCTTC
CASSHPGLADYNEQFF
>many|TRBV5-4|TRBJ2-1|-
TGTGCCAGCAGCCCCAACCGGGCGGGTGAGCAGTTCTTC
CASSPNRAGEQFF
>many|TRBV20-1|TRBJ2-1|TRBD1
TGCAGTGCTCCAAAGACAGGGCGGGACAATGAGCAGTTCTTC
CSAPKTGRDNEQFF
>-|TRBV6-1|TRBJ2-7|TRBD1
TGTGCCAGCCTGGATCCGGGACAGATCTACGAGCAGTACTTC
CASLDPGQIYEQYF
>many|TRBV3-1|TRBJ2-1|TRBD2
TGTGCCAGCAGCCCGGGGGTAGCGGGTTCTGATGAGCAGTTCTTC
CASSPGVAGSDEQFF
>-|TRBV20-1|TRBJ2-5|TRBD2
TGCAGTGCTAGAAAGGGACTAGCGGGAGAGGCTGAGACCCAGTACTTC
CSARKGLAGEAETQYF
>many|TRBV6-6|TRBJ2-1|-
TGTGCCAGCAGTTACTCGACCAGGGGAGAGCAGTTCTTC
CASSYSTRGEQFF
>many|TRBV15|TRBJ2-1|-
TGTGCCACCAGCAGTATGGTTTCAATCGGATACAATGAGCAGTTCTTC
CATSSMVSIGYNEQFF
>few|TRBV6-6|TRBJ2-7|-
TGTGCCAGCAGCAGAACAGGCGCCGGCTGGGGGTACTTC
CASSRTGAGWGYF
>few|TRBV5-1|TRBJ2-3|TRBD2
TGCGCCAGCAGCTTGGGTGCGGGAGGCCCCGCAGATACGCAGTATTTT
CASSLGAGGPADTQYF
>many|TRBV28|TRBJ1-2|TRBD1
TGTGCCGGCCAGGGGGAGGATGGCTACACCTTC
CAGQGEDGYTF
>many|TRBV7-2|TRBJ1-3|-
TGTGCCAGCAGCTTAGTTACCTCTGGAAACACCATATATTTT
CASSLVTSGNTIYF
>many|TRBV7-9|TRBJ1-1|-
TGTGCCAGCAGCTCATGGGGGGAGCCGGGGACCACTGAAGCTTTCTTT
CASSSWGEPGTTEAFF
>-|TRBV7-3|TRBJ2-5|-
TGTGCCAGCAGCTTAGTGGGCTTGGAGACCCAGTACTTC
CASSLVGLETQYF
>few|TRBV20-1|TRBJ2-1|TRBD2
TGCAGTGCACGGACTAGCGGGGGTAAATACAATGAGCAGTTCTTC
CSARTSGGKYNEQFF
>-|TRBV11-2|TRBJ2-5|TRBD2
TGTGCCAGCAGCTCCTGGACTAGCGGGAGTGAGACCCAGTACTTC
CASSSWTSGSETQYF
>many|TRBV20-1|TRBJ2-3|TRBD2
TGCAGTGCCCGGAATCCTTCTAGCGGAGTCCCTACGCAGTATTTT
CSARNPSSGVPTQYF
>few|TRBV19|TRBJ2-5|-
TGTGCCAGTAGTATCCGGGTTGACCGAGAACAAGAGACCCAGTACTTC
CASSIRVDREQETQYF
>many|TRBV12-3/TRBV12-4|TRBJ2-7|-
TGTGCCAGCAGTCTAGGGCGTTGGACCTACGAGCAGTACTTC
CASSLGRWTYEQYF
>many|TRBV20-1|TRBJ2-7|TRBD2
TGCAGTGCTAGGACCGCCGGAGCGGGAGGTTTTTTGAACGAGCAGTACTTC
CSARTAGAGGFLNEQYF
>many|TRBV18|TRBJ2-5|-
TGTGCCAGCTCACTACCCGGGACGGGACAAGAGACCCAGTACTTC
CASSLPGTGQETQYF
>few|TRBV7-3|TRBJ2-3|TRBD1
TGTGCCAGCAGCTTCCGGGACAGGGGCTTCAATACGCAGTATTTT
CASSFRDRGFNTQYF
>-|TRBV4-3|TRBJ2-2|-
TGCGCCAGCAGCGTGCAGGAGCGCTCGAACACCGGGGAGCTGTTTTTT
CASSVQERSNTGELFF
>-|TRBV5-6|TRBJ2-1|-
TGTGCCAGCAGCTTGTATCTGCAGTCCGACTACAATGAGCAGTTCTTC
CASSLYLQSDYNEQFF
>few|TRBV7-2|TRBJ2-7|TRBD1
TGTGCCAGCAGCCTCTCCAGATCCGGGACAGGATCCTACGAGCAGTACTTC
CASSLSRSGTGSYEQYF
>-|TRBV15|TRBJ2-2|-
TGTGCCACCAGCAGAGATCCTTACACCGGGGAGCTGTTTTTT
CATSRDPYTGELFF
>few|TRBV7-2|TRBJ2-1|TRBD1
TGTGCCAGCAGCCTAACAACAGGGGGGTACAATGAGCAGTTCTTC
CASSLTTGGYNEQFF
>many|TRBV29-1|TRBJ2-7|-
TGCAGCGTTTGTATCGGCTACTCCTACGAGCAGTACTTC
CSVCIGYSYEQYF
>-|TRBV7-2|TRBJ2-1|TRBD2
TGTGCCAGCAGCCCCCGGGGGGGAGCGCGGGAGCAGTTCTTC
CASSPRGGAREQFF
>many|TRBV12-3/TRBV12-4|TRBJ2-3|TRBD2
TGTGCCAGCAGTTTGCGGACTAGCGGGATGGATACGCAGTATTTT
CASSLRTSGMDTQYF
>many|TRBV5-6|TRBJ2-7|TRBD2
TGTGCCAGCAGCCGGACTAGCGGGAGGACAACTAACGAGCAGTACTTC
CASSRTSGRTTNEQYF
>few|TRBV9|TRBJ2-5|-
TGTGCCAGCAGCGTAGGGACAGAGCAACAAGAGACCCAGTACTTC
CASSVGTEQQETQYF
>few|TRBV6-2/TRBV6-3|TRBJ2-7|-
TGTGCCAGCGCCTCGGTCTCCTACGAGCAGTACTTC
CASASVSYEQYF